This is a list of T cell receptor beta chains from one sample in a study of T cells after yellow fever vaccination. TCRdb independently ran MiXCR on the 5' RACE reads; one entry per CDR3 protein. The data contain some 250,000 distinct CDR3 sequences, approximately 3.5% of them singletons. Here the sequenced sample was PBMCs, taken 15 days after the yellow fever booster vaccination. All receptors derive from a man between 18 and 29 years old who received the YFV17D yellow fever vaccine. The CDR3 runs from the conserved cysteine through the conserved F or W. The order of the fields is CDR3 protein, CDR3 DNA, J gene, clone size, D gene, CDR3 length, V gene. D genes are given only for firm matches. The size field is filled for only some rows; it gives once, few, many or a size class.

CDR3: CSAPQGATNEKLFF
DNA: TGCAGTGCTCCACAGGGGGCAACTAATGAAAAACTGTTTTTT
J: TRBJ1-4
size: many
D: TRBD1
length: 14
V: TRBV20-1

CDR3: CASSLAPRALSLLAGDHEQFF
DNA: TGCGCCAGCAGCTTGGCCCCGAGAGCCCTGTCTTTACTAGCGGGGGACCATGAGCAGTTCTTC
J: TRBJ2-1
size: many
D: TRBD2
length: 21
V: TRBV5-1

CDR3: CASSLTSARFSGANVLTF
DNA: TGTGCCAGCAGCTTAACATCTGCTCGCTTCTCTGGGGCCAACGTCCTGACTTTC
J: TRBJ2-6
size: many
D: .
length: 18
V: TRBV11-3

CDR3: CASSYSRQGGPNEQFF
DNA: TGTGCCAGCAGTTATTCGCGACAGGGGGGACCCAATGAGCAGTTCTTC
J: TRBJ2-1
size: many
D: TRBD1
length: 16
V: TRBV6-2/TRBV6-3

CDR3: CASSSLAEDLSYEQYF
DNA: TGTGCCAGCAGTTCCCTCGCGGAGGATCTATCCTACGAGCAGTACTTC
J: TRBJ2-7
size: many
D: .
length: 16
V: TRBV27

CDR3: CASKPQGGSDEQYF
DNA: TGCGCCAGCAAACCCCAGGGGGGATCGGACGAGCAGTACTTC
J: TRBJ2-7
size: many
D: .
length: 14
V: TRBV5-1

CDR3: CSAPLAGGTDTQYF
DNA: TGCAGTGCCCCATTAGCGGGGGGCACAGATACGCAGTATTTT
J: TRBJ2-3
size: many
D: TRBD2
length: 14
V: TRBV20-1

CDR3: CSARGAGERSNQPQHF
DNA: TGCAGTGCTAGAGGAGCGGGGGAACGGAGCAATCAGCCCCAGCATTTT
J: TRBJ1-5
size: many
D: .
length: 16
V: TRBV20-1

CDR3: CASSKQWTQETQYF
DNA: TGCGCCAGCAGCAAACAGTGGACCCAAGAGACCCAGTACTTC
J: TRBJ2-5
size: many
D: .
length: 14
V: TRBV4-1

CDR3: CSVEVGGYTEAFF
DNA: TGCAGCGTTGAAGTAGGAGGGTACACTGAAGCTTTCTTT
J: TRBJ1-1
size: many
D: .
length: 13
V: TRBV29-1

CDR3: CASSLLQGWNEQYF
DNA: TGCGCCAGCAGCTTACTACAGGGTTGGAACGAGCAGTACTTC
J: TRBJ2-7
size: many
D: .
length: 14
V: TRBV5-1

CDR3: CASSHPGGLAVNEQFF
DNA: TGTGCCAGCAGTCACCCAGGGGGACTAGCGGTGAATGAGCAGTTCTTC
J: TRBJ2-1
size: many
D: TRBD2
length: 16
V: TRBV6-2/TRBV6-3

CDR3: CASSYTNGDRETQYF
DNA: TGCGCCAGCAGCTACACAAACGGGGACCGAGAGACCCAGTACTTC
J: TRBJ2-5
size: many
D: .
length: 15
V: TRBV5-1

CDR3: CSARQPSYNEQFF
DNA: TGCAGTGCTAGACAGCCTTCCTACAATGAGCAGTTCTTC
J: TRBJ2-1
size: many
D: .
length: 13
V: TRBV20-1

CDR3: CASRGASGLGQFF
DNA: TGTGCCAGCAGGGGTGCTAGCGGCCTAGGGCAGTTCTTC
J: TRBJ2-1
size: many
D: TRBD2
length: 13
V: TRBV7-2

CDR3: CASSFGTGANQPQHF
DNA: TGTGCCAGCAGTTTCGGGACAGGGGCGAATCAGCCCCAGCATTTT
J: TRBJ1-5
size: many
D: TRBD1
length: 15
V: TRBV6-6

CDR3: CASSQGALRGAGELFF
DNA: TGTGCCAGCAGCCAAGGGGCTCTACGTGGCGCCGGGGAGCTGTTTTTT
J: TRBJ2-2
size: many
D: .
length: 16
V: TRBV3-1

CDR3: CASSQDLASGGFYEQFF
DNA: TGTGCCAGCAGCCAAGATCTTGCTAGCGGGGGGTTTTATGAGCAGTTCTTC
J: TRBJ2-1
size: many
D: TRBD2
length: 17
V: TRBV4-2

CDR3: CSARPRGKETEAFF
DNA: TGCAGCGCCAGACCCCGGGGGAAAGAAACTGAAGCTTTCTTT
J: TRBJ1-1
size: many
D: .
length: 14
V: TRBV29-1

CDR3: CAWSVGGNTIYF
DNA: TGTGCCTGGAGTGTAGGTGGAAACACCATATATTTT
J: TRBJ1-3
size: many
D: .
length: 12
V: TRBV30

CDR3: CSVSRSTNTEAFF
DNA: TGCAGCGTTTCCAGGTCTACGAACACTGAAGCTTTCTTT
J: TRBJ1-1
size: once
D: .
length: 13
V: TRBV29-1

CDR3: CAWSVLAWQDNYGYTF
DNA: TGTGCCTGGAGTGTACTGGCGTGGCAGGATAACTATGGCTACACCTTC
J: TRBJ1-2
size: many
D: .
length: 16
V: TRBV30

CDR3: CSARGVGASSYNEQFF
DNA: TGCAGTGCTAGAGGAGTTGGAGCGAGCTCCTACAATGAGCAGTTCTTC
J: TRBJ2-1
size: .
D: .
length: 16
V: TRBV20-1

CDR3: CASSKRLVASETQYF
DNA: TGCGCCAGCAGCAAAAGACTAGTGGCTTCAGAGACCCAGTACTTC
J: TRBJ2-5
size: few
D: .
length: 15
V: TRBV5-1

CDR3: CSTNRGRDTDTQYF
DNA: TGCAGTACGAACAGGGGCAGGGACACAGATACGCAGTATTTT
J: TRBJ2-3
size: many
D: TRBD1
length: 14
V: TRBV20-1

CDR3: CASSLLGVLMNTEAFF
DNA: TGCGCCAGCAGCTTGTTGGGGGTCCTGATGAACACTGAAGCTTTCTTT
J: TRBJ1-1
size: many
D: .
length: 16
V: TRBV5-1

CDR3: CASRLGIQEGTEAFF
DNA: TGTGCCAGCAGGCTGGGGATCCAGGAAGGGACTGAAGCTTTCTTT
J: TRBJ1-1
size: many
D: .
length: 15
V: TRBV6-5